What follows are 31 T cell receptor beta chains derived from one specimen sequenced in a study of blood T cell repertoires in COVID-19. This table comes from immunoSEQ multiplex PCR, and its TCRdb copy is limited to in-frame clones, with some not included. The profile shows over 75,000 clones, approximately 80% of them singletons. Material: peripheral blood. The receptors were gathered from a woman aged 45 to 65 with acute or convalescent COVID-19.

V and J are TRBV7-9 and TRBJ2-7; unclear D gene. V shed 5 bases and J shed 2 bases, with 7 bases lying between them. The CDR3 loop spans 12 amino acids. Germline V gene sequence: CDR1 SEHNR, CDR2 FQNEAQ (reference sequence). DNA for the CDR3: TGTGCCAGCAGCCAGTCCACCTACGAGCAGTACTTC. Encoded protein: CASSQSTYEQYF. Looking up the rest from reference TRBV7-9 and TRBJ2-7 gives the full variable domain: DTGVSQNPRHKITKRGQNVTFRCDPISEHNRLYWYRQTLGQGPEFLTYFQNEAQLEKSRLLSDRFSAERPKGSFSTLEIQRTEQGDSAMYLCASSQSTYEQYFGPGTRLTVT.

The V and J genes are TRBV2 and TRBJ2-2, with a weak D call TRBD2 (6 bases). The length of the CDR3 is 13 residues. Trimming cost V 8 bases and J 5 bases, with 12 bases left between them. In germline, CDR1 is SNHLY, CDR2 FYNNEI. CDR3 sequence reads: CASGGTGTGELFF. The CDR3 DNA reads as TGTGCCAGCGGGGGGACGGGAACCGGGGAGCTGTTTTTT.

CDR3 sequence (DNA): TGTGCCAGTAGAGAGACAGGGGGACGCGAGCAGTTCTTC. Its protein product is CASRETGGREQFF. V and J are TRBV19 and TRBJ2-1; 9 positions agree with TRBD1. The V and J ends lost 6 bases and 10 bases, in that order; junction bases with no gene match: 7. CDR1 LNHDA and CDR2 SQIVND come from the germline V gene (reference sequence). CDR3 length: 13 amino acids.

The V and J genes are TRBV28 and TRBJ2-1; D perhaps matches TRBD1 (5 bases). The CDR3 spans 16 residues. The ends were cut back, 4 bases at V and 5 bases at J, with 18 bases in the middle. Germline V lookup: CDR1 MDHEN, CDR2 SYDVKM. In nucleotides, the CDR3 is TGTGCCAGCAGTTCCGTGGGTTCTAAGGACAACAATGAGCAGTTCTTC. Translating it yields CASSSVGSKDNNEQFF.

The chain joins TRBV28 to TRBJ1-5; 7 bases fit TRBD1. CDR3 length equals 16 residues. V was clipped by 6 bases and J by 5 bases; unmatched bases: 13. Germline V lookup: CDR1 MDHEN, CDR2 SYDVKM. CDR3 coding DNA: TGTGCCAGCAGCCCTAACGCCGGACAGGTTGATCAGCCCCAGCATTTT. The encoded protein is CASSPNAGQVDQPQHF. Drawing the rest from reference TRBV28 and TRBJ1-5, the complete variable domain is DVKVTQSSRYLVKRTGEKVFLECVQDMDHENMFWYRQDPGLGLRLIYFSYDVKMKEKGDIPEGYSVSREKKERFSLILESASTNQTSMYLCASSPNAGQVDQPQHFGDGTRLSIL.

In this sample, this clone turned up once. The CDR3, as DNA: TGTGCCAGCAGCCAGGAACAGCTGATCTACGAGCAGTACTTC. Translating gives CASSQEQLIYEQYF. The chain couples TRBV3-1 (or the pseudogene TRBV3-2) to TRBJ2-7; no definite D call. This CDR3 spans 14 amino acids. Germline V CDR1 and CDR2: LGHDT, YNNKEL (reference sequence). V gave up 3 bases and J gave up 3 bases, with 12 bases separating them.

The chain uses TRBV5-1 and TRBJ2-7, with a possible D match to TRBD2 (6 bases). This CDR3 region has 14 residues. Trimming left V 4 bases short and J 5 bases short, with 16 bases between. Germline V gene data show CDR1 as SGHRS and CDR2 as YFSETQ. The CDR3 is CASSAPPGLDEQYF. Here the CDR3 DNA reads TGCGCCAGCAGCGCACCTCCGGGACTGGACGAGCAGTACTTC.

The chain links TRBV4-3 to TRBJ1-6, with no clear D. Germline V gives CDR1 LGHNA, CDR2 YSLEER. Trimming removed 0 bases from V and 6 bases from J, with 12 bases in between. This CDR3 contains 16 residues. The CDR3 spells CASSQDRTGRNSPLHF. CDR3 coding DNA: TGCGCCAGCAGCCAAGATCGTACGGGTCGTAATTCACCCCTCCACTTT.

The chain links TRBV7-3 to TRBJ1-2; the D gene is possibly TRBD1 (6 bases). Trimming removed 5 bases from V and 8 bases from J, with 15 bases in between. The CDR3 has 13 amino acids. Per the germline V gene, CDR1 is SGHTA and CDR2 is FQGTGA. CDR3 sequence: CASSPTPGVGYTF. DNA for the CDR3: TGTGCCAGCAGCCCTACCCCAGGGGTCGGCTACACCTTC.

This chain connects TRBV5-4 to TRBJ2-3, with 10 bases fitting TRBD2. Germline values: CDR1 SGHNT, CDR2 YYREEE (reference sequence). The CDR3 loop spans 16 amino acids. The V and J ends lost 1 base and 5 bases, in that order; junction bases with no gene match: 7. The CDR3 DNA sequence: TGTGCCAGCAGCTTGCAGCGGGGGGGCCTGGGAGATACGCAGTATTTT. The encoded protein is CASSLQRGGLGDTQYF.

The CDR3 nucleotides are TGTGCCAGCAGCTTGGGCGGGCAAGAGACCCAGTACTTC. The encoded protein is CASSLGGQETQYF. The J gene is TRBJ2-5, the V gene TRBV5-4; possible D gene TRBD2, 5 bases. V was trimmed by 0 bases and J by 2 bases, leaving 5 bases between them. This CDR3 region has 13 residues. CDR1 is SGHNT and CDR2 is YYREEE in the germline V gene (reference sequence).

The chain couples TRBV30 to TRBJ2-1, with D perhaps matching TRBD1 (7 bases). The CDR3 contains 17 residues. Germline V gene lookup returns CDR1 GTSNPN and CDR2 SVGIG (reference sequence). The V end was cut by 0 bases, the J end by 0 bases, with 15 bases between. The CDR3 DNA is TGTGCCTGGAGTGTAGGAGGGGGCCCGAGCTCCTACAATGAGCAGTTCTTC. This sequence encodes CAWSVGGGPSSYNEQFF.

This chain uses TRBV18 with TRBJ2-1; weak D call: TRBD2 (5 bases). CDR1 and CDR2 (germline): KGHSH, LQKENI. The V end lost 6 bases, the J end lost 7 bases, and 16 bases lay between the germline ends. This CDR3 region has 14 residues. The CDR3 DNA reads TGTGCCAGCTCGACGGGTGGCGGGTTAAATGAGCAGTTCTTC. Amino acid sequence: CASSTGGGLNEQFF.

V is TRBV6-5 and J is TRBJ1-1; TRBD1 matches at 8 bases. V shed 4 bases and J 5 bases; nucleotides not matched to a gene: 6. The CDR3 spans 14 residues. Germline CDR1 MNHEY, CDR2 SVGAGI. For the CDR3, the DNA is TGTGCCAGCAGTTTTGACAGGGGCTTAACTGAAGCTTTCTTT. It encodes CASSFDRGLTEAFF.

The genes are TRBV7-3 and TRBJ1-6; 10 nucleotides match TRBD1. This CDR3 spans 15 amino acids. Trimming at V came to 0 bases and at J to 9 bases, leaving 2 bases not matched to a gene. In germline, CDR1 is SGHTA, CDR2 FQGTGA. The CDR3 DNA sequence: TGTGCCAGCAGCTTAACCGGGGACAGGGGTTCACCCCTCCACTTT. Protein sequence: CASSLTGDRGSPLHF. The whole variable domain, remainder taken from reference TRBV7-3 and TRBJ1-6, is GAGVSQTPSNKVTEKGKYVELRCDPISGHTALYWYRQSLGQGPEFLIYFQGTGAADDSGLPNDRFFAVRPEGSVSTLKIQRTERGDSAVYLCASSLTGDRGSPLHFGNGTRLTVT.

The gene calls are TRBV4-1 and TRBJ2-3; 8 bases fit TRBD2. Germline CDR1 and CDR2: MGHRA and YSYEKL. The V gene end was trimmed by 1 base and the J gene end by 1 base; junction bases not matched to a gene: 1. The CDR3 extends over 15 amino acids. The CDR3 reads CASSQAGGRTDTQYF. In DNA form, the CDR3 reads TGCGCCAGCAGCCAAGCGGGGGGGCGCACAGATACGCAGTATTTT.

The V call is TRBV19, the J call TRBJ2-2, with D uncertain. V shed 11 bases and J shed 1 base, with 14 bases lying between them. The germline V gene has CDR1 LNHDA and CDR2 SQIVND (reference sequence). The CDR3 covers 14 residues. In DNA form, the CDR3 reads TGTGCCTCCGGGTCGGCGGTGAACACCGGGGAGCTGTTTTTT. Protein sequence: CASGSAVNTGELFF.

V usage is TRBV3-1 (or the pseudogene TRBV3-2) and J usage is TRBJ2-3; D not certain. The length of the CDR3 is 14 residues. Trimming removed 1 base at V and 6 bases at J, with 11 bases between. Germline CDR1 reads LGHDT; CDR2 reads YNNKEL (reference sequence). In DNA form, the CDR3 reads TGTGCCAGCAGCCAAGTAGGTCGGCGGGATACGCAGTATTTT. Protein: CASSQVGRRDTQYF.

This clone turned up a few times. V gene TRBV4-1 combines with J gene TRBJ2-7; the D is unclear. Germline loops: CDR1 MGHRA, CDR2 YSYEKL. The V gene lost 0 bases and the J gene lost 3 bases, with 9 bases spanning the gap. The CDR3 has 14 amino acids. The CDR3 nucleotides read TGCGCCAGCAGCCAAGAGATGAGATTCTACGAGCAGTACTTC. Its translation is CASSQEMRFYEQYF.

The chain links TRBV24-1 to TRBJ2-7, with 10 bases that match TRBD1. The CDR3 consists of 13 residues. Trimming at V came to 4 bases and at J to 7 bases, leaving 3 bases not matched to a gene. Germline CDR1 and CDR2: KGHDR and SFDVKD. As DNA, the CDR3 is TGTGCCACCAGTGAACGGGACAGGGGAGAGCAGTACTTC. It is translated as CATSERDRGEQYF.

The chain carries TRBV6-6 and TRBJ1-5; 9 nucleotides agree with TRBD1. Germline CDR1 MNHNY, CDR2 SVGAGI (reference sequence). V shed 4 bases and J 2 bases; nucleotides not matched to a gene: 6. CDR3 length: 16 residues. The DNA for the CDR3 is TGTGCCAGCAGTTCTATGGACAGGGGAGGCAATCAGCCCCAGCATTTT. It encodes CASSSMDRGGNQPQHF.

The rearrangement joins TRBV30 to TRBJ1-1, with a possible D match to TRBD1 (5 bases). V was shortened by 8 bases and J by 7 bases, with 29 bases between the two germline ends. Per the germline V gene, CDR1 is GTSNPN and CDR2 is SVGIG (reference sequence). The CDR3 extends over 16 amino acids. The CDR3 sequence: CAGSDPRQGGWGEAFF. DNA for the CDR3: TGTGCCGGTTCTGACCCCCGGCAGGGAGGCTGGGGTGAAGCTTTCTTT.

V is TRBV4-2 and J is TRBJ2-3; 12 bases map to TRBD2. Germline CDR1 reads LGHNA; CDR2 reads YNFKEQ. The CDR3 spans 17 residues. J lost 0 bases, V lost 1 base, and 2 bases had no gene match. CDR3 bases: TGTGCCAGCAGCCAAGTCCTAGCGGGGGGGAGCACAGATACGCAGTATTTT. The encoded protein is CASSQVLAGGSTDTQYF.

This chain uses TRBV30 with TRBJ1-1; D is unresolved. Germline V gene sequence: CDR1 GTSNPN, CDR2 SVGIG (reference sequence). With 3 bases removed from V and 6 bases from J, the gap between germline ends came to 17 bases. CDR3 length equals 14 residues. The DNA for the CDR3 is TGTGCCTGGAGAACAAAGGCAGGCTTTCCTGAAGCTTTCTTT. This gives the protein CAWRTKAGFPEAFF.

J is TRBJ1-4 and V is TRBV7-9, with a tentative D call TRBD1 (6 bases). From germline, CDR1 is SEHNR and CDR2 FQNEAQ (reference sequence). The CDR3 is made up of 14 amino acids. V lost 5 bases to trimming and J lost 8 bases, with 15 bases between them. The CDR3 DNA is TGTGCCAGCAGCCAGGGGCCGATCGCCGAAAAACTGTTTTTT. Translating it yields CASSQGPIAEKLFF.

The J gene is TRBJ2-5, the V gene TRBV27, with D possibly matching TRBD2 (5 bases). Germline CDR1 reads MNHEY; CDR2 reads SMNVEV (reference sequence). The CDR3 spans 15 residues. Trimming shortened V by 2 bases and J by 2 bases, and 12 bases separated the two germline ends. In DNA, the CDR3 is TGTGCCAGCAGTTTAAGGCGCCCGGGGCAAGAGACCCAGTACTTC. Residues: CASSLRRPGQETQYF.

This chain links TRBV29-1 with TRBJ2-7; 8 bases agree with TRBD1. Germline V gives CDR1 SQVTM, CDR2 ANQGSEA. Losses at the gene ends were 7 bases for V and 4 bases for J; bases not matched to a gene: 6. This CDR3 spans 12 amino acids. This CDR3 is CSAEGTGYEQYF. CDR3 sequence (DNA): TGCAGCGCCGAAGGGACAGGTTACGAGCAGTACTTC.

This CDR3 reads CASSEKGGYTF. The CDR3 DNA is TGTGCCAGCAGTGAAAAGGGGGGCTACACCTTC. This sequence joins TRBV6-1 and TRBJ1-2, with D perhaps TRBD1 (5 bases). Trimming removed 2 bases from V and 8 bases from J, with 6 bases in between. Looked up from germline, CDR1 is MNHNS and CDR2 is SASEGT. The CDR3 consists of 11 residues.

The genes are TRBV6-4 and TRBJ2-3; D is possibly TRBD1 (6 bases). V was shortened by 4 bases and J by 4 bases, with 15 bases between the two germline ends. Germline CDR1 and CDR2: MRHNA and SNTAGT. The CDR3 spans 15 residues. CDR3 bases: TGTGCCAGCAGTGCGCTGGGGGCAAAGGCAGATACGCAGTATTTT. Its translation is CASSALGAKADTQYF.

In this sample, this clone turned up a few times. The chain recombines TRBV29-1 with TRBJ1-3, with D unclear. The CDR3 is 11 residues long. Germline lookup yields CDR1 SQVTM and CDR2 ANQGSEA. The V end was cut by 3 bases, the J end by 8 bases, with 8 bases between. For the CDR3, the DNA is TGCAGCGTTGATCGGCAGGACACCATATATTTT. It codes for CSVDRQDTIYF.

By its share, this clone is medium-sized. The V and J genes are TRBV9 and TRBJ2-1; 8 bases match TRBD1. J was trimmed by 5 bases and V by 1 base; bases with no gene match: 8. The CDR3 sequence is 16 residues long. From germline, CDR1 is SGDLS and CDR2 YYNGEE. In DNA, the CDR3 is TGTGCCAGCAGCGTACGGGCAGGGGGCCCAGACAATGAGCAGTTCTTC. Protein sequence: CASSVRAGGPDNEQFF.